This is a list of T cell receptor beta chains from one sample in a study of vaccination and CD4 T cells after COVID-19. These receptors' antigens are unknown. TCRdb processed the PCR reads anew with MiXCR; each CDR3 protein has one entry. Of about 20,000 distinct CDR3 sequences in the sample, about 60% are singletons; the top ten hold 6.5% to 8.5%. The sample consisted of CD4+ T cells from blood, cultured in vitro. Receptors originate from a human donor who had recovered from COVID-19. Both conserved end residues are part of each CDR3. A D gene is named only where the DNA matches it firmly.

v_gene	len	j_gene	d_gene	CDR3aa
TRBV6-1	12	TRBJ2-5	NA	CASSERAETQYF
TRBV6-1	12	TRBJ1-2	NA	CASSLVDYGYTF
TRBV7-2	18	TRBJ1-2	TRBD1	CASSLAGRDRVLLYGYTF
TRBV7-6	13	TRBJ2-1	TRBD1	CASSVNRGDEQFF
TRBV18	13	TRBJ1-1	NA	CASSTKGNTEAFF
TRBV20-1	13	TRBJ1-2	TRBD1	CSARDVRGQGYTF
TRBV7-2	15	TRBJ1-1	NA	CASSPYREMVTEAFF
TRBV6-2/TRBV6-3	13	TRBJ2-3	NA	CASRPTGTDTQYF
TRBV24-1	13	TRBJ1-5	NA	CATSDSPNGPQHF
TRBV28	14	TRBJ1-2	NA	CASSLRQARGGYTF
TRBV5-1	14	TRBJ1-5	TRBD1	CASSFTGGSQPQHF
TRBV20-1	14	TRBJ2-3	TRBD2	CSATSGGSTDTQYF
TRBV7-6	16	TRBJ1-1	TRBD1	CASNKPGQGKGTEAFF
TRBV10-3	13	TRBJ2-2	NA	CATLDPNTGELFF
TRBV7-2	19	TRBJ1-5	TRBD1	CASSFWHTGAGVSNQPQHF
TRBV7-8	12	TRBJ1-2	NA	CASAGAGDGYTF
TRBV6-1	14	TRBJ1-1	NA	CASSFRGGNTEAFF
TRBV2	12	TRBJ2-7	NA	CASRYHWSRQYF
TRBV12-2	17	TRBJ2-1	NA	CASRLGAGEREGHEQFF
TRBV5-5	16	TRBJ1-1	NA	CASSRGGGTFGSEAFF
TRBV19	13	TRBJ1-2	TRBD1	CASSTRQGDGYTF
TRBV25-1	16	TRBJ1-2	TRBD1	CASSGPRTGDLYGYTF
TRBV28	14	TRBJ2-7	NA	CASSFGTVSYEQYF
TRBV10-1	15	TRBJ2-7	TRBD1	CASSDPGQGIYEQYF
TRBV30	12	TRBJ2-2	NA	CAWSVQAGELFF
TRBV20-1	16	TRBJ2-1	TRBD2	CSARRLAGVSYNEQFF
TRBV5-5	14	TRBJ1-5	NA	CASSMTARNQPQHF
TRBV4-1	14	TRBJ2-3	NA	CASSQVILARTQYF
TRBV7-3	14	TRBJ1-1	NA	CASSLGTENTEAFF
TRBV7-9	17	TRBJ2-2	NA	CASSPLGDLLNTGELFF
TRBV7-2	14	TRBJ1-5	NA	CASSATGFGQPQHF
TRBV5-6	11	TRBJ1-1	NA	CASSLSTEAFF
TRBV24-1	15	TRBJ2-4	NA	CATSDSRGAGDIQYF
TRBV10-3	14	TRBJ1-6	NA	CAIGGTREDSPLHF
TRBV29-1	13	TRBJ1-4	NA	CSVSGTRNEKLFF
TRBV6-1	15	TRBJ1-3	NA	CASSVDSSSGNTIYF
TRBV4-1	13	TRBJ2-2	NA	CASSQPPTGELFF
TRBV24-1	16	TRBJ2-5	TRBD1	CATSDFGTAPPETQYF
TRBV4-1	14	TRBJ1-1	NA	CASRATLMNTEAFF
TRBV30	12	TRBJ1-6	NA	CAFRDPELPLHF
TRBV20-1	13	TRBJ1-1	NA	CSAGGPLDTEAFF